Given below is one TCR beta chain in context. This sample is part of a study of blood T cell repertoires in COVID-19. In the study overall: COVID-19 samples, acute and convalescent, were from the United States, Italy and Spain.

In the original analysis: Reference gene primer amplification in the assay estimated nucleated cell counts. Data came from immunoSEQ multiplex PCR; TCRdb stores just in-frame clones and leaves some out. V and J calls and clone size come straight from that table; D and trimming were deduced from the DNA. The repertoire holds 150,000 or so clones, with around 76% as singletons. CDR3 size: 11 residues. Germline V gene sequence: CDR1 MNHEY, CDR2 SVGEGT. Trimming shortened V by 4 bases and J by 6 bases, and 7 bases separated the two germline ends. This TCR was recovered from a woman in her seventies with acute or convalescent COVID-19. Input material: peripheral blood. The chain employs TRBV6-2 or TRBV6-3 and TRBJ2-7; D unclear. DNA for the CDR3: TGTGCCAGCAGTTCTCCGGGCGAGCAGTACTTC. This translates into CASSSPGEQYF.